This T cell receptor (beta chain) was found in a study of shared clonotypes between healthy human individuals. At the level of the study: The donors, a couple of women and three men, were aged 18 to 49.

Original data processing: Sequence data from immunoSEQ were junction-only and lacked quality scores; consequently, filtering differed. The repertoire was sequenced with immunoSEQ multiplex PCR; TCRdb's copy has only in-frame clones and lacks some. The DNA was the basis for D and trimming; V, J and clone size are from that table. The sample has hundreds of thousands of clones, 95% to 98% seen once. Comments on this clone: Its antigen is not identified.

The naive CD8 population came from CD45RO-negative cells selected for CCR7, without terminally differentiated effector memory CD45RA+ cells. Study observations and caveats: Clonotype sharing among donors likely depends on sequencing depth. Sampling used blood alone; tissue repertoires probably differ.

Sequencing used naive CD8+ T cells sorted from blood. The TCR sequence derives from a man aged 25-40 years in good health.

This CDR3 is CASGDRVGNEQFF. CDR3 sequence (DNA): TGTGCCAGCGGGGACAGGGTAGGGAATGAGCAGTTCTTC. The V gene is TRBV27, the J gene TRBJ2-1; 9 positions match TRBD1. Unmatched junction bases numbered 6, after V lost 8 bases and J lost 7 bases. There are 13 residues in the CDR3. Per the germline V gene, CDR1 is MNHEY and CDR2 is SMNVEV (reference sequence).